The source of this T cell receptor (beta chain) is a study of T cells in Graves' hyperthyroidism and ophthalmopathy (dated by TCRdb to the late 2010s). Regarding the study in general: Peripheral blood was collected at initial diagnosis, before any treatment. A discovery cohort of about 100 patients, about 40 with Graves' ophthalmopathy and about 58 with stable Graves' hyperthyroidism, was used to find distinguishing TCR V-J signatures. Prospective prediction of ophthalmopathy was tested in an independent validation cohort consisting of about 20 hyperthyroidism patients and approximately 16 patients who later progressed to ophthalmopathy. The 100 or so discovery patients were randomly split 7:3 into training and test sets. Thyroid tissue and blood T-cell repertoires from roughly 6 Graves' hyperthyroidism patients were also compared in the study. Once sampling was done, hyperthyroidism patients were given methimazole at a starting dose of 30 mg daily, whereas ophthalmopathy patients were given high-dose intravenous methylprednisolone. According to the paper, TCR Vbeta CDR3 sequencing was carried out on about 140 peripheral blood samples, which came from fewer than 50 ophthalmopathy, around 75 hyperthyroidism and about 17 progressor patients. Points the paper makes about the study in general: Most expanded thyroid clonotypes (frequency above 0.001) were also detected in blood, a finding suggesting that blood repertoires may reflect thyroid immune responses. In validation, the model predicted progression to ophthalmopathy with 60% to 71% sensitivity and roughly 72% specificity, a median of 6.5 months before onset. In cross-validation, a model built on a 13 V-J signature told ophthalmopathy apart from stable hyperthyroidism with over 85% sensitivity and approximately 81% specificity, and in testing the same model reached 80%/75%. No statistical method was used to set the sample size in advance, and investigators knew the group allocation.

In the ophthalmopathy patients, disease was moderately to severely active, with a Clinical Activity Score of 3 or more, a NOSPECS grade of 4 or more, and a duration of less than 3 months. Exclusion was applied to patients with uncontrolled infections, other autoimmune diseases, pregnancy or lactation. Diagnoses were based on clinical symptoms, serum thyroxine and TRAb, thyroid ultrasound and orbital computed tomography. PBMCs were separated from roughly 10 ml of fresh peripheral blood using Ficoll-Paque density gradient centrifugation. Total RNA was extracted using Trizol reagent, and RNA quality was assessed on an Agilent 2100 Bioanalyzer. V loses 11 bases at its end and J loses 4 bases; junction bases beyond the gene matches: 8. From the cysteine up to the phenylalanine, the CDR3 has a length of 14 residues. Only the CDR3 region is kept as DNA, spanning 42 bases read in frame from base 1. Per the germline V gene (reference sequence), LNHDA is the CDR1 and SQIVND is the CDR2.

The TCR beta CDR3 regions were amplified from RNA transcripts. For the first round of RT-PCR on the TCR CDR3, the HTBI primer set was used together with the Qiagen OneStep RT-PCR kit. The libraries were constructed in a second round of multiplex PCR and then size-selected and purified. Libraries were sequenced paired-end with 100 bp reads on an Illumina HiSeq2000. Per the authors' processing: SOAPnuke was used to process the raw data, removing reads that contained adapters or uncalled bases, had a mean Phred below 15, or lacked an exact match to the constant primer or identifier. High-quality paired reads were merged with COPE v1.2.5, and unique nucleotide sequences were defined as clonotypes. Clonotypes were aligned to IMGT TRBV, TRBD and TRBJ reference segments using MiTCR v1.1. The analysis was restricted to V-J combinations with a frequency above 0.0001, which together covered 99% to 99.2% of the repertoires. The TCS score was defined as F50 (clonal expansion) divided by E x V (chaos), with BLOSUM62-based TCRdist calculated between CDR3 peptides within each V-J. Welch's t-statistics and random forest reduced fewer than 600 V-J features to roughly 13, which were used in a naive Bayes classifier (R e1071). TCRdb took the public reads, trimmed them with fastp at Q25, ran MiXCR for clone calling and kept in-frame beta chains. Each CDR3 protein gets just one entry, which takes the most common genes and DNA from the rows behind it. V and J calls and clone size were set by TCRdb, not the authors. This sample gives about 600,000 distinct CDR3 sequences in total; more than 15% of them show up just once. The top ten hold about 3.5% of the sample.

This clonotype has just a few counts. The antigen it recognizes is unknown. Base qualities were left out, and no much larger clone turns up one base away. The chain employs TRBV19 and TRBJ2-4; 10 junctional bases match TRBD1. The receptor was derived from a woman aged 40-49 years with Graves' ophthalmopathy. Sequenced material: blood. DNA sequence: TGTGCCTCAAATTCGGGACAGGGGAAAAACATTCAGTACTTC. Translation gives CASNSGQGKNIQYF.